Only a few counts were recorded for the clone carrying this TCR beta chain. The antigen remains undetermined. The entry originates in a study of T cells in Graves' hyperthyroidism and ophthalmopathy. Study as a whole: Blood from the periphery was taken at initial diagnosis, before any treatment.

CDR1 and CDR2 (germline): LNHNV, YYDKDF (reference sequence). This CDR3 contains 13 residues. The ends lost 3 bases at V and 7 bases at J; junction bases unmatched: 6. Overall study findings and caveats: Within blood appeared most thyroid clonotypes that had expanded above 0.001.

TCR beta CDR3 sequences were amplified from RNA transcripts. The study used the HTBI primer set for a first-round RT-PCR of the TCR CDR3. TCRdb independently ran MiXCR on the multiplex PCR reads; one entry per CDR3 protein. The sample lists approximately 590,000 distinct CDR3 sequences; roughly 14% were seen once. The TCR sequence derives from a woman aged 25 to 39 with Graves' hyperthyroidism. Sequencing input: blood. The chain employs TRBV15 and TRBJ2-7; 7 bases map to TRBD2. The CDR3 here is CATSSTGAGEQYF. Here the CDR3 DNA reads TGTGCCACCAGCAGTACCGGAGCGGGAGAGCAGTACTTC.